A single sample gave rise to the 11 T cell receptor beta chains below, sequenced in a study of graft-versus-host responses after intestinal transplantation (dated by TCRdb to about 2021). The protocol used for the library was the immunoSEQ multiplex PCR assay. TCRdb took over this immuneACCESS table, retaining in-frame rearrangements with V and J assigned. Such tables are incomplete; in checked studies, under half of the missing clones stem from an unresolved V gene, and the remainder is unexplained. The sample table lists about 100,000 clones, 87% of them with a count of one. Of the sample, around 1% is held by the ten largest clones. The time point tag for this specimen amounts to: cells obtained before transplantation from donor or recipient. Antigens for these TCRs are unknown. The sequenced sample was unstimulated CD4+ T cells sorted from spleen or lymph node cells, obtained before transplant. These receptors originate from a human donor who was the organ donor for an intestinal transplant.

The chain recombines TRBV6-1 with TRBJ2-5, with a weak D call TRBD1 (6 bases). The CDR3 is 14 amino acids. Trimming pared 7 bases from V and 5 bases from J, leaving 17 bases between. CDR1 and CDR2 (germline): MNHNS, SASEGT. For the CDR3, the DNA is TGTGCCAGCACCCGGGCAGGGGTTCGGGAGACCCAGTACTTC. Its protein is CASTRAGVRETQYF.

This chain links TRBV28 with TRBJ1-5, with D unclear. V dropped 5 bases and J dropped 5 bases, with 16 bases sitting between them. Germline V CDR1 and CDR2: MDHEN, SYDVKM. The CDR3 spans 15 residues. The CDR3 sequence: CASSMWLFGHQPQHF. The CDR3 DNA sequence: TGTGCCAGCAGTATGTGGCTGTTTGGACATCAGCCCCAGCATTTT.

The V gene is TRBV6-5, the J gene TRBJ1-1, with D maybe TRBD1 (6 bases). Germline loops: CDR1 MNHEY, CDR2 SVGAGI. Trimming stripped 6 bases from V and 5 bases from J, with 13 bases between. The CDR3 spans 13 residues. Here the CDR3 DNA reads TGTGCCAGCAGACAGGGAATAGGGACTGAAGCTTTCTTT. Translating gives CASRQGIGTEAFF.

The chain carries TRBV19 and TRBJ2-2; 7 bases are shared with TRBD1. The germline V gene encodes CDR1 LNHDA and CDR2 SQIVND (reference sequence). CDR3 length: 15 amino acids. Trimming at V came to 3 bases and at J to 1 base, leaving 2 bases not matched to a gene. The CDR3 sequence: CASSMAGGNTGELFF. The CDR3, as DNA: TGTGCCAGTAGTATGGCAGGGGGGAACACCGGGGAGCTGTTTTTT.

The chain joins TRBV19 to TRBJ1-5, with D unresolved. Germline V gives CDR1 LNHDA, CDR2 SQIVND (reference sequence). The V gene lost 4 bases and the J gene lost 3 bases, with 16 bases spanning the gap. The CDR3 has 16 amino acids. The CDR3 DNA is TGTGCCAGTAGTAAGGTTAGGGTTAGGGACAATCAGCCCCAGCATTTT. This gives the protein CASSKVRVRDNQPQHF.

This chain connects TRBV19 to TRBJ2-7; D is possibly TRBD2 (6 bases). This CDR3 comprises 15 residues. V was cut by 3 bases and J by 1 base, with 13 bases left in between. The germline CDR1 and CDR2 sequences are LNHDA and SQIVND (reference sequence). The CDR3 coding sequence is TGTGCCAGTAGTATCCGGGGGAGTAGTTCCTACGAGCAGTACTTC. Residues: CASSIRGSSSYEQYF.

This chain links TRBV6-5 with TRBJ1-1; TRBD1 is a possible D gene (5 bases). Germline CDR1 is MNHEY and CDR2 is SVGAGI. V was trimmed by 7 bases and J by 1 base, leaving 16 bases between them. The CDR3 length is 15 residues. The CDR3 nucleotides are TGTGCCAGCACCGCGAGGGGCGGATCGAACACTGAAGCTTTCTTT. This encodes CASTARGGSNTEAFF.

The chain employs TRBV2 and TRBJ1-2; D is unresolved. Germline V CDR1 and CDR2: SNHLY, FYNNEI. With 8 bases removed from V and 8 bases from J, the gap between germline ends came to 12 bases. The CDR3 extends over 11 amino acids. The DNA of the CDR3 is TGTGCCAGCTCATGGAGTATCGGCTACACCTTC. It translates to CASSWSIGYTF.

The J gene is TRBJ2-3, the V gene TRBV11-1; maybe TRBD2 (5 bases). Trimming removed 5 bases at V and 0 bases at J, with 9 bases between. Germline CDR1 is SGHAT and CDR2 is FQDESV (reference sequence). CDR3 size: 14 residues. The CDR3 DNA reads TGTGCCAGCAGCCAGAGGACTAGCACAGATACGCAGTATTTT. The encoded protein is CASSQRTSTDTQYF.

V and J are TRBV6-5 and TRBJ2-1, with 7 bases that match TRBD2. Losses at the gene ends were 8 bases for V and 1 base for J; bases not matched to a gene: 8. CDR1 is MNHEY, CDR2 SVGAGI, per germline. The CDR3 is made up of 15 amino acids. The CDR3 nucleotides are TGTGCCAGCGCCACTAGCGCGGTGTCCTACAATGAGCAGTTCTTC. It yields the protein CASATSAVSYNEQFF.

The rearrangement links TRBV5-4 to TRBJ2-5; D is uncertain. The CDR3 consists of 16 residues. CDR1 SGHNT and CDR2 YYREEE come from the germline V gene (reference sequence). Trimming took off 0 bases at V and 5 bases at J, with 17 bases between the two ends. The CDR3 DNA is TGTGCCAGCAGCTTGGACCGAACTCTGGGGTTCGAGACCCAGTACTTC. Its translation: CASSLDRTLGFETQYF.